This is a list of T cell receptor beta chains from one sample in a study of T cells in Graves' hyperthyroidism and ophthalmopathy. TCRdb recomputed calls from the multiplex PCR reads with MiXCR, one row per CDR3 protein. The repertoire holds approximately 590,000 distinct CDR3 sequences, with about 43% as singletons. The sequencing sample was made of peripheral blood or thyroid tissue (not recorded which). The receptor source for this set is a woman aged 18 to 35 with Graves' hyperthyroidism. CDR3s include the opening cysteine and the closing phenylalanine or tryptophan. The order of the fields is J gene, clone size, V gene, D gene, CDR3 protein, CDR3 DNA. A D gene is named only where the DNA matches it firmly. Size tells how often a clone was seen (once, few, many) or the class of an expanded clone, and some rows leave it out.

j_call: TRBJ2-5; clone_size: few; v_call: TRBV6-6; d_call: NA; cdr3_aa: CASSGMAETQYF; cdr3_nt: TGTGCCAGCTCGGGAATGGCAGAGACCCAGTACTTC
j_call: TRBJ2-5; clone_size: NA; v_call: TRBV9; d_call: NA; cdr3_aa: CASSEGSTGRETQYF; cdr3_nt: TGTGCCAGCAGCGAGGGGTCGACAGGACGAGAGACCCAGTACTTC
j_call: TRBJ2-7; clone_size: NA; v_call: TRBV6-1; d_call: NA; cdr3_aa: CASSEQGFTSEQYF; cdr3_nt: TGTGCCAGCAGCGAACAGGGATTCACGTCCGAGCAGTACTTC
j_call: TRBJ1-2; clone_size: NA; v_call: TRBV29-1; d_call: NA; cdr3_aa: CSLGRVQGYTF; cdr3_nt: TGCAGCTTGGGCAGGGTACAGGGCTACACCTTC
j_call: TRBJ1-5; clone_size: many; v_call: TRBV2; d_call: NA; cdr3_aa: CATRTGQNQPQHF; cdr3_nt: TGTGCCACTAGAACTGGACAGAATCAGCCCCAGCATTTT
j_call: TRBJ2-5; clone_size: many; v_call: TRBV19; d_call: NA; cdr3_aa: CASSSLGTPETQYF; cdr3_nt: TGTGCCAGTAGCTCACTCGGGACGCCGGAGACCCAGTACTTC
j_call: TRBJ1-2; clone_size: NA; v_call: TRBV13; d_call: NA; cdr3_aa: CASTERGGGYTF; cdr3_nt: TGTGCCAGCACCGAACGGGGGGGAGGCTACACCTTC
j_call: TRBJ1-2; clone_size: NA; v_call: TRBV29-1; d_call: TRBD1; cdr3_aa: CSSQGTGEIYGYTF; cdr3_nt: TGCAGCTCACAGGGGACAGGCGAAATCTATGGCTACACCTTC
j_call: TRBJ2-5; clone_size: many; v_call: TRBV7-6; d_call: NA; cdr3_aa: CASSQSGRQETQYF; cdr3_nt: TGTGCCAGCAGCCAAAGTGGCAGACAAGAGACCCAGTACTTC
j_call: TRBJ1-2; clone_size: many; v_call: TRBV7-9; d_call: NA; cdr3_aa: CASSLGSWGYTF; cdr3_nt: TGTGCCAGCAGCTTAGGGTCATGGGGCTACACCTTC
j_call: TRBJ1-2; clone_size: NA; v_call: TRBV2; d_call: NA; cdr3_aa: CTSSYGRGNYGYTF; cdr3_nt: TGTACCAGCAGTTACGGTCGAGGTAACTATGGCTACACCTTC
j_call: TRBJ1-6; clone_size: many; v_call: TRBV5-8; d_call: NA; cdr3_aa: CASSLYRGLDSPLHF; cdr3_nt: TGTGCCAGCAGCTTGTATCGAGGGCTCGATTCACCCCTCCACTTT
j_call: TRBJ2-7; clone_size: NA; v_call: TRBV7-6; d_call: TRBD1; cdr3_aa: CASTGTGDEQYF; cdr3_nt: TGTGCCAGCACCGGGACAGGGGACGAGCAGTACTTC
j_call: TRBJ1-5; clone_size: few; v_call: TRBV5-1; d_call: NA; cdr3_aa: CASSLDQGRQPQHF; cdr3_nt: TGCGCCAGCAGCTTGGATCAGGGCCGTCAGCCCCAGCATTTT
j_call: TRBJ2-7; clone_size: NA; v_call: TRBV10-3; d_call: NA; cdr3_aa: CASRADLDEQYF; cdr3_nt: TGTGCCAGCAGGGCAGACCTCGACGAGCAGTACTTC
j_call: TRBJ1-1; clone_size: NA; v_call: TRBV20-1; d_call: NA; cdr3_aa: CSARDPGVKAFF; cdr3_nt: TGCAGTGCTAGAGACCCCGGGGTTAAGGCTTTCTTT
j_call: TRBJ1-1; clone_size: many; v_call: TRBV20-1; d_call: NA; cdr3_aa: CSARAGMNTEAFF; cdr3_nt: TGCAGTGCTAGAGCGGGGATGAACACTGAAGCTTTCTTT
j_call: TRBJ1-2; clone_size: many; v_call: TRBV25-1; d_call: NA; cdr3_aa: CASRPYGDYGYTF; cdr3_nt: TGTGCCAGCAGGCCCTACGGGGACTATGGCTACACCTTC
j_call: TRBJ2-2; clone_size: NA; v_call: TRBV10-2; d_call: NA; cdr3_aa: CASSDWINTGELFF; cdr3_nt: TGCGCCAGCAGTGACTGGATAAACACCGGGGAGCTGTTTTTT
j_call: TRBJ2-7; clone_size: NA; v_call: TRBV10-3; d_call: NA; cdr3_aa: CASSPREGGYEQYF; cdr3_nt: TGTGCCAGCAGTCCCCGTGAGGGGGGCTACGAGCAGTACTTC
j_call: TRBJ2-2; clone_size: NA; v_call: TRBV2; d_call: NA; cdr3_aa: CARSDVNTGELFF; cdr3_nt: TGTGCCAGAAGTGACGTGAACACCGGGGAGCTGTTTTTT